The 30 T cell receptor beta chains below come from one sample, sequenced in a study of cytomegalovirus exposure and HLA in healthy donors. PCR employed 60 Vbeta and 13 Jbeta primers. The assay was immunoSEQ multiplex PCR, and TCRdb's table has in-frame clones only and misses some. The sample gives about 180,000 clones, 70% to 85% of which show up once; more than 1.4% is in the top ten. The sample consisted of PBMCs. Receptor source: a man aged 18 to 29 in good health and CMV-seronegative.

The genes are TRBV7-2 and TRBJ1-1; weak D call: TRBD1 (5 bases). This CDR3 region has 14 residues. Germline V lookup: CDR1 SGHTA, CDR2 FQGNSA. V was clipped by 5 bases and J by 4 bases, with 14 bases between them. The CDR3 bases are TGTGCCAGCAGCGTTCGGGGGGGTGTCACTGAAGCTTTCTTT. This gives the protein CASSVRGGVTEAFF.

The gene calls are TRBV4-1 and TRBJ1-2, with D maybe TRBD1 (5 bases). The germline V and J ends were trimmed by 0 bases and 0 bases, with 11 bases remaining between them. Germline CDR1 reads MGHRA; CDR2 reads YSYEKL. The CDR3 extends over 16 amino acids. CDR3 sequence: CASSQDGAGTNYGYTF. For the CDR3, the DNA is TGCGCCAGCAGCCAAGATGGGGCAGGAACTAACTATGGCTACACCTTC.

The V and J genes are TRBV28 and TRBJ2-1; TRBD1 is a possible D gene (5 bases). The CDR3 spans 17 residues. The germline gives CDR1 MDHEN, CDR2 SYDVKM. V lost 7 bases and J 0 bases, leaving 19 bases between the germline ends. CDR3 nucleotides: TGTGCCAGCACTATATGGGCCAGGGCAAGCTCCTACAATGAGCAGTTCTTC. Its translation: CASTIWARASSYNEQFF.

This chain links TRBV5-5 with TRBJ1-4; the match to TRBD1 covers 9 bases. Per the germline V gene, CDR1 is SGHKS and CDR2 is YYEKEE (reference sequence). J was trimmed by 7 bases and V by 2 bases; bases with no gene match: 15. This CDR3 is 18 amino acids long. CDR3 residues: CASSLIGQGTGRGEKLFF. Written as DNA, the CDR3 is TGTGCCAGCAGCTTAATAGGACAGGGGACGGGAAGAGGTGAAAAACTGTTTTTT.

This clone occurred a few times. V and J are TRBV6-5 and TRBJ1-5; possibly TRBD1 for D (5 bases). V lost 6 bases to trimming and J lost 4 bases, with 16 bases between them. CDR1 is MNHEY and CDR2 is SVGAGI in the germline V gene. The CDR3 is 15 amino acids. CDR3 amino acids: CASRPQGRRNQPQHF. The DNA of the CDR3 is TGTGCCAGCAGACCCCAGGGAAGACGAAATCAGCCCCAGCATTTT.

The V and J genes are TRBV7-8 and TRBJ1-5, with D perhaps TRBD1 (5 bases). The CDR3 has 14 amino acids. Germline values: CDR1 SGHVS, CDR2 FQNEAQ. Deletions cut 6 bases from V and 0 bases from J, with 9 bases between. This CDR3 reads CASSRQYSNQPQHF. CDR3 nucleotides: TGTGCCAGCAGTCGACAGTATAGCAATCAGCCCCAGCATTTT. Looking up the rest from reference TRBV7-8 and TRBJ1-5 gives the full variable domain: GAGVSQSPRYKVAKRGQDVALRCDPISGHVSLFWYQQALGQGPEFLTYFQNEAQLDKSGLPSDRFFAERPEGSVSTLKIQRTQQEDSAVYLCASSRQYSNQPQHFGDGTRLSIL.

The CDR3 sequence: CAWSSGGTGTRVDTEAFF. The CDR3 DNA is TGTGCCTGGAGTTCGGGGGGGACAGGGACTCGTGTGGACACTGAAGCTTTCTTT. This rearrangement joins TRBV30 to TRBJ1-1, with TRBD1 matching 9 bases. The V and J ends lost 2 bases and 3 bases, in that order; junction bases with no gene match: 16. The CDR3 consists of 18 residues. In germline, CDR1 is GTSNPN, CDR2 SVGIG (reference sequence).

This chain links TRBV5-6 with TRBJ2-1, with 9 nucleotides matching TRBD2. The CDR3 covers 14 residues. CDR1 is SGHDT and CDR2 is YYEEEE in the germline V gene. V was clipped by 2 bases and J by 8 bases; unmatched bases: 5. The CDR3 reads CASSLAGGYHEQFF. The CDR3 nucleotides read TGTGCCAGCAGCTTAGCGGGAGGATACCATGAGCAGTTCTTC.

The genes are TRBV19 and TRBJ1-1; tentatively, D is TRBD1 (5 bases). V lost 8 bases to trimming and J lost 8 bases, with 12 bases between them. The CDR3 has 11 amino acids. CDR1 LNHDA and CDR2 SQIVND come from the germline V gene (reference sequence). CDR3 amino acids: CASEKGLEAFF. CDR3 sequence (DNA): TGTGCCAGTGAAAAGGGACTCGAAGCTTTCTTT.

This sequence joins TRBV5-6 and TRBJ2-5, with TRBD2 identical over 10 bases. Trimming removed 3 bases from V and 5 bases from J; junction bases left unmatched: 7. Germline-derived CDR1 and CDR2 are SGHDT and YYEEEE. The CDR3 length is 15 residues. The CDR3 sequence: CASSSSGGARETQYF. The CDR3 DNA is TGTGCCAGCAGCTCCAGCGGGGGGGCACGTGAGACCCAGTACTTC.

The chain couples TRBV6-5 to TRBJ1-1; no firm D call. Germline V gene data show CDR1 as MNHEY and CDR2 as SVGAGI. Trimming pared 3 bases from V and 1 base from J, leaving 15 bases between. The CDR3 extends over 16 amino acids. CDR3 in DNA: TGTGCCAGCAGTTATGGGCATTGGGTGGGGAACACTGAAGCTTTCTTT. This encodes CASSYGHWVGNTEAFF.

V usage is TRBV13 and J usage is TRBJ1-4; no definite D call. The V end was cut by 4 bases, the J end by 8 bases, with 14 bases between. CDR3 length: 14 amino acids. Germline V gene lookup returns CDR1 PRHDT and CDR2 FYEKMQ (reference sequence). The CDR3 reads CASSSGGGQEKLFF. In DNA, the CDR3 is TGTGCCAGCAGCTCCGGCGGTGGTCAGGAAAAACTGTTTTTT.

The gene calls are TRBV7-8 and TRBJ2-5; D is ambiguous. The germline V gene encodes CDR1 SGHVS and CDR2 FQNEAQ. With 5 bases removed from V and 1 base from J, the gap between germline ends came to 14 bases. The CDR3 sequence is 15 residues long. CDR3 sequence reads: CASSTTRLVQETQYF. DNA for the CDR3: TGTGCCAGCAGCACTACCCGTCTGGTCCAAGAGACCCAGTACTTC.

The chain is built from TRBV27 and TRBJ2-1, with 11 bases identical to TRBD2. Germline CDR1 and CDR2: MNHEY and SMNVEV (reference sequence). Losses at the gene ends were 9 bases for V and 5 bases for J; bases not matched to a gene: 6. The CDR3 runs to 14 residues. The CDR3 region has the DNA TGTGCCAGTCAGGGACTAGCGGAAAACAATGAGCAGTTCTTC. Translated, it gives CASQGLAENNEQFF.

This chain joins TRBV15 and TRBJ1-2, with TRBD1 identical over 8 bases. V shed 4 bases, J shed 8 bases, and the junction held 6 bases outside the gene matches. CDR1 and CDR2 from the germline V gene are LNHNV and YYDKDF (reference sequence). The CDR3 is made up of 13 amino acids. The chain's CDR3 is CATSTGGQEGYTF. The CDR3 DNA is TGTGCCACCAGCACAGGGGGCCAGGAGGGCTACACCTTC.

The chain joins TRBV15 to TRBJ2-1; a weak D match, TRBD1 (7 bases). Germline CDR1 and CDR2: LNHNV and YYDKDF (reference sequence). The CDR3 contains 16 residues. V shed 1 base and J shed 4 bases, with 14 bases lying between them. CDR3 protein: CATSRGGRGAYNEQFF. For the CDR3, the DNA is TGTGCCACCAGCAGAGGGGGCAGGGGGGCTTACAATGAGCAGTTCTTC.

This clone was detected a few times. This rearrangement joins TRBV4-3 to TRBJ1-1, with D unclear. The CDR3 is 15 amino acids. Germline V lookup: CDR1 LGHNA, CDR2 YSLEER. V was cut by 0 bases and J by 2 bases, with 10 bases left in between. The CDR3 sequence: CASSQEMADNTEAFF. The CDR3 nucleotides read TGCGCCAGCAGCCAAGAAATGGCGGATAACACTGAAGCTTTCTTT.

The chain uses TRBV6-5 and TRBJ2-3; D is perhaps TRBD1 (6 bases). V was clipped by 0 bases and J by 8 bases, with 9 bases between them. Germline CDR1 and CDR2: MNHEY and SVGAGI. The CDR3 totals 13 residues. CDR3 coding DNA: TGTGCCAGCAGTTACTCAGGGGGTACTACGCAGTATTTT. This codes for CASSYSGGTTQYF.

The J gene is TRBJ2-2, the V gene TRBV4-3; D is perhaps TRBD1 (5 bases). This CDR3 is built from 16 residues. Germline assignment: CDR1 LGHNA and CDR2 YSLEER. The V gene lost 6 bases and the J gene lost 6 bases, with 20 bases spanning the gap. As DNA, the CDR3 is TGCGCCAGCAGTCTTGACAGATTTGTGACAGCCGGGGAGCTGTTTTTT. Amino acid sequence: CASSLDRFVTAGELFF.

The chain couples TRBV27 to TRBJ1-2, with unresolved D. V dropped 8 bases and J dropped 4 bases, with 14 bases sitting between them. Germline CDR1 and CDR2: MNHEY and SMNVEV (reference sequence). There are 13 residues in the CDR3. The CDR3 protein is CASGPGTIYGYTF. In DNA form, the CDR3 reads TGTGCCAGCGGACCGGGAACTATCTATGGCTACACCTTC.

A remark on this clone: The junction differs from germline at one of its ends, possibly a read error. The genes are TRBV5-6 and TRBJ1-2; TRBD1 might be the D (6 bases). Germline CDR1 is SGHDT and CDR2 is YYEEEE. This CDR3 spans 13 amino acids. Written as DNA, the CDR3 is TGTGCCAGCAGCGAAGGACAGAACTGTGGCTACACCTTC. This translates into CASSEGQNCGYTF.

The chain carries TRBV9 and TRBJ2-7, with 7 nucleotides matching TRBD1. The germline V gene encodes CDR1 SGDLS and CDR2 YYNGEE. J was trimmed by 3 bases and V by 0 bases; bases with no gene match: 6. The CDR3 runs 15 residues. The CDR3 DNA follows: TGTGCCAGCAGCGTAGAAACAGGGGCAGGCTACGAGCAGTACTTC. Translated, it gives CASSVETGAGYEQYF.

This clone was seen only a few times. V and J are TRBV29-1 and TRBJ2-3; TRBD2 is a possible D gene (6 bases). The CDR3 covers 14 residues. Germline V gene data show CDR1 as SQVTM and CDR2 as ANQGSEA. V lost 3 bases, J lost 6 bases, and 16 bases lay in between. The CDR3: CSVEGLYERDTQYF. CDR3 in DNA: TGCAGCGTTGAGGGACTCTACGAACGGGATACGCAGTATTTT.

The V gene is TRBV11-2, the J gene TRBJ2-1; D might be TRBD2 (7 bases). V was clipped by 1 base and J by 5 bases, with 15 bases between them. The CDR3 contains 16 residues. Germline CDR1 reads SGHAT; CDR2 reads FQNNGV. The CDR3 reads CASSLVVRGADNEQFF. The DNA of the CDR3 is TGTGCCAGCAGCTTAGTGGTCCGGGGGGCGGACAATGAGCAGTTCTTC. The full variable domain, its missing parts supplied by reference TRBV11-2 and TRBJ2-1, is EAGVAQSPRYKIIEKRQSVAFWCNPISGHATLYWYQQILGQGPKLLIQFQNNGVVDDSQLPKDRFSAERLKGVDSTLKIQPAKLEDSAVYLCASSLVVRGADNEQFFGPGTRLTVL.

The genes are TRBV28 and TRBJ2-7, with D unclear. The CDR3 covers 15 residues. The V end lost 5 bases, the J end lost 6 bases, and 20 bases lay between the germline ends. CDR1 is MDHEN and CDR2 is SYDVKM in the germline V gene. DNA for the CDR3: TGTGCCAGCAGTCCCGGTCACGGTCCCGCTGCCGAGCAGTACTTC. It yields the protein CASSPGHGPAAEQYF.

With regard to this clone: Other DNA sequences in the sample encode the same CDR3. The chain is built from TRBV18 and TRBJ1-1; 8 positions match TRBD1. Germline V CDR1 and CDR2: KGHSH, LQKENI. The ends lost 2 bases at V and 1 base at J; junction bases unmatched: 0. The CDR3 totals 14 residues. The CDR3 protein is CASSPGQGNTEAFF. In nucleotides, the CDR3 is TGTGCCAGCTCACCAGGACAGGGGAACACTGAAGCTTTCTTT.

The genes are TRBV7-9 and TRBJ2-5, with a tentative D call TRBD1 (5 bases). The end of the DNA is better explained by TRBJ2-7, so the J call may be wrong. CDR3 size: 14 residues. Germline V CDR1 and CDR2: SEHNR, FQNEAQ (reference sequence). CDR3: CASSPRQPSYEQYF. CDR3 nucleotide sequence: TGTGCCAGCAGCCCCAGACAGCCCTCCTACGAGCAGTACTTC.

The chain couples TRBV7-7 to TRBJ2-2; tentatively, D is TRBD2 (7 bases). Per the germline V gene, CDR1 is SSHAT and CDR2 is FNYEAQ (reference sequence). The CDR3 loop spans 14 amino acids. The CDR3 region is CASRGAKNTGELFF. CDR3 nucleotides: TGTGCTAGCCGGGGGGCTAAAAACACCGGGGAGCTGTTTTTT.

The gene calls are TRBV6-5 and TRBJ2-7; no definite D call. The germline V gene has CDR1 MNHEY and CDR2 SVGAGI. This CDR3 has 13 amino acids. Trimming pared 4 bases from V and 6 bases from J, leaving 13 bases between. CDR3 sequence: CASSSPILGEQYF. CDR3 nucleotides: TGTGCCAGCAGTTCGCCAATCCTCGGCGAGCAGTACTTC.

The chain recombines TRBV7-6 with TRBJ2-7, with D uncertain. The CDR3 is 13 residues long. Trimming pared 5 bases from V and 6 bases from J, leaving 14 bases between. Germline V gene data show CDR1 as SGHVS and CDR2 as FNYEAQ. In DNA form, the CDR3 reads TGTGCCAGCAGCCCCGAGCGTTTCGGCGAGCAGTACTTC. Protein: CASSPERFGEQYF.